This entry lists 6 T cell receptor beta chains sequenced from one sample in a study of cytomegalovirus exposure and HLA in healthy donors. The PCR used 60 Vbeta and 13 Jbeta primers. TCRdb's table, derived via immunoSEQ multiplex PCR, lists solely in-frame clones and lacks some. Its table lists roughly 60,000 clones. The specimen was PBMCs. These receptors all stem from a woman aged 18 to 35 in good health and CMV-seronegative.

The chain joins TRBV6-6 to TRBJ2-1, with 8 nucleotides matching TRBD2. The CDR3 covers 16 residues. Germline CDR1 is MNHNY and CDR2 is SVGAGI (reference sequence). V dropped 4 bases and J dropped 0; count of bases not matched to a gene: 5. The DNA for the CDR3 is TGTGCCAGCAGTTCGCCGAGCGGGAGCTCCTACAATGAGCAGTTCTTC. Translating gives CASSSPSGSSYNEQFF.

The J gene is TRBJ1-2, the V gene TRBV9; no clear D. V lost 5 bases and J 4 bases, leaving 18 bases between the germline ends. The CDR3 is made up of 15 amino acids. CDR1 and CDR2 from the germline V gene are SGDLS and YYNGEE. The CDR3 sequence is CASSPGVLRGYGYTF. The CDR3 nucleotides are TGTGCCAGCAGTCCTGGTGTACTCAGAGGCTATGGCTACACCTTC.

The chain carries TRBV19 and TRBJ1-1; 9 bases fit TRBD1. The V gene end was trimmed by 1 base and the J gene end by 1 base; junction bases not matched to a gene: 4. The CDR3 has 16 residues. The germline CDR1 and CDR2 sequences are LNHDA and SQIVND (reference sequence). The CDR3 bases are TGTGCCAGTAGTATAGGGACAGGGGAGAGGAACACTGAAGCTTTCTTT. Translation: CASSIGTGERNTEAFF. Drawing the rest from reference TRBV19 and TRBJ1-1, the complete variable domain is DGGITQSPKYLFRKEGQNVTLSCEQNLNHDAMYWYRQDPGQGLRLIYYSQIVNDFQKGDIAEGYSVSREKKESFPLTVTSAQKNPTAFYLCASSIGTGERNTEAFFGQGTRLTVV.

V and J are TRBV5-1 and TRBJ1-1; weak D call: TRBD1 (6 bases). The CDR3 is made up of 15 amino acids. CDR1 is SGHRS and CDR2 is YFSETQ in the germline V gene. Trimming removed 1 base from V and 1 base from J, with 11 bases in between. The CDR3 bases are TGCGCCAGCAGCTTGAACCCACAGGGGAACACTGAAGCTTTCTTT. This sequence encodes CASSLNPQGNTEAFF.

CDR3 amino acids: CASSYLAPWETQYF. The DNA of the CDR3 is TGTGCCAGCAGTTACTTGGCCCCCTGGGAGACCCAGTACTTC. V is TRBV6-5 and J is TRBJ2-5; D call uncertain. This CDR3 contains 14 residues. V gave up 1 base and J gave up 5 bases, with 11 bases separating them. The germline gives CDR1 MNHEY, CDR2 SVGAGI.

The chain carries TRBV7-9 and TRBJ1-4, with 7 bases matching TRBD1. J gave up 5 bases and V 4 bases, and 10 bases lay outside the gene matches. CDR1 SEHNR and CDR2 FQNEAQ come from the germline V gene (reference sequence). The CDR3 runs 16 residues. The CDR3 is CASSSNPGQKNEKLFF. The CDR3 DNA follows: TGTGCCAGCAGCTCCAACCCGGGACAGAAAAATGAAAAACTGTTTTTT.